The 9 T cell receptor beta chains listed next were all sequenced from one sample in a study of cytomegalovirus exposure and HLA in healthy donors. It was with 60 Vbeta and 13 Jbeta primers that the PCR ran. Some clones are missing from TCRdb's copy, which holds only in-frame ones; the method was immunoSEQ multiplex PCR. The table lists 100,000 to 150,000 clones, over 75% of them singletons. The sequenced sample consisted of PBMCs. The receptors derive from a male donor in good health and CMV-seropositive.

A remark on this clone: Other DNA sequences in this specimen translate into the identical CDR3. The chain links TRBV5-4 to TRBJ1-1, with TRBD1 as a possible D gene (5 bases). V was cut by 0 bases and J by 2 bases, with 8 bases left in between. Germline CDR1 and CDR2: SGHNT and YYREEE (reference sequence). CDR3 length: 14 residues. CDR3 residues: CASSLGGGNTEAFF. The CDR3 DNA sequence: TGTGCCAGCAGCTTGGGGGGGGGAAACACTGAAGCTTTCTTT.

The chain recombines TRBV9 with TRBJ2-1; possibly TRBD2 for D (5 bases). CDR3 length: 15 amino acids. Germline CDR1 reads SGDLS; CDR2 reads YYNGEE. V shed 3 bases and J shed 7 bases, with 17 bases lying between them. CDR3 amino acids: CASSAYGISGNEQFF. The CDR3 DNA reads TGTGCCAGCAGCGCCTACGGGATATCGGGGAATGAGCAGTTCTTC.

V is TRBV18 and J is TRBJ2-1, with D possibly matching TRBD2 (5 bases). CDR3 size: 15 residues. Germline-derived CDR1 and CDR2 are KGHSH and LQKENI. V shed 1 base and J shed 5 bases, with 12 bases lying between them. CDR3 protein: CASSPLLTEDNEQFF. In DNA form, the CDR3 reads TGTGCCAGCTCACCACTTTTAACGGAGGACAATGAGCAGTTCTTC.

This clone showed up just once. This sequence joins TRBV7-6 and TRBJ1-6; D is unclear. Germline V gene lookup returns CDR1 SGHVS and CDR2 FNYEAQ. The CDR3 is 15 amino acids. V was cut by 5 bases and J by 6 bases, with 14 bases left in between. DNA for the CDR3: TGTGCCAGCAGCACGTCTACAGCCACTAATTCACCCCTCCACTTT. Protein sequence: CASSTSTATNSPLHF.

The CDR3 spells CASSFGQANEKLFF. The CDR3 nucleotides read TGTGCCAGCAGCTTCGGACAGGCAAATGAAAAACTGTTTTTT. The genes are TRBV11-1 and TRBJ1-4; 7 nucleotides agree with TRBD1. This CDR3 has 14 residues. The junction had 3 bases not matched to a gene; V was cut back by 3 bases and J by 5 bases. Germline CDR1 reads SGHAT; CDR2 reads FQDESV (reference sequence).

This clone has more than one count but fewer than ten. This rearrangement joins TRBV6-6 to TRBJ2-7, with TRBD1 as a possible D gene (5 bases). The germline gives CDR1 MNHNY, CDR2 SVGAGI (reference sequence). Trimming removed 4 bases from V and 1 base from J, with 11 bases in between. The CDR3 has 14 residues. CDR3 residues: CASSLIGHSYEQYF. DNA for the CDR3: TGTGCCAGCAGTTTGATTGGACATTCCTACGAGCAGTACTTC.

This chain connects TRBV27 to TRBJ2-7; TRBD2 matches at 10 bases. From germline, CDR1 is MNHEY and CDR2 SMNVEV (reference sequence). This CDR3 comprises 15 residues. The V and J ends lost 6 bases and 3 bases, in that order; junction bases with no gene match: 8. The CDR3 coding sequence is TGTGCCAGCAGCCCTCTGATAGCGGGGGGCTACGAGCAGTACTTC. Amino acids: CASSPLIAGGYEQYF.

This chain joins TRBV13 and TRBJ2-1, with a possible D match to TRBD2 (5 bases). Germline CDR1 is PRHDT and CDR2 is FYEKMQ (reference sequence). CDR3 length: 14 amino acids. Trimming removed 5 bases at V and 5 bases at J, with 13 bases between. The CDR3, as DNA: TGTGCCAGCAGCCAAACGTTGGGAGACAATGAGCAGTTCTTC. The encoded protein is CASSQTLGDNEQFF. The variable domain in full, completed from reference TRBV13 and TRBJ2-1, reads AAGVIQSPRHLIKEKRETATLKCYPIPRHDTVYWYQQGPGQDPQFLISFYEKMQSDKGSIPDRFSAQQFSDYHSELNMSSLELGDSALYFCASSQTLGDNEQFFGPGTRLTVL.

The CDR3 DNA sequence: TGTGCCAGCAGCTTGGCTACGGGACAGACAGAAGCTTTCTTT. The encoded protein is CASSLATGQTEAFF. The J gene is TRBJ1-1, the V gene TRBV7-9, with 7 nucleotides matching TRBD1. The V gene's germline CDR1 is SEHNR and CDR2 FQNEAQ (reference sequence). The CDR3 is 14 residues long. V shed 3 bases, J shed 8 bases, and the junction held 9 bases outside the gene matches.